This TCR beta chain was captured by sequencing in a study of T cell responses to AZD1222 COVID-19 vaccine. Study-wide results and limits: Targets within unmutated variant regions were reportedly found for nearly half of spike-specific TCRs.

Libraries were prepared by immunoSEQ multiplex PCR; TCRdb keeps only in-frame clonotypes and omits some of them. There are more than 90,000 clones in the sample; about nine tenths occur only once, and approximately 16% lies in the top ten. This clone showed up just a few times. Its antigen is undetermined. Germline V lookup: CDR1 SGHVS, CDR2 FQNEAQ. V was pared by 4 bases and J by 5 bases, with 5 bases of the junction left unmatched. This CDR3 spans 15 amino acids. Sequences were derived from peripheral blood, sampled 28 days after the second AZD1222 dose. The TCR originated in an adult who received the AZD1222 COVID-19 vaccine. This chain links TRBV7-8 with TRBJ1-5, with TRBD1 matching over 10 bases. CDR3 loop: CASSSGQGEHQPQHF. CDR3 DNA sequence: TGTGCCAGCAGCTCAGGACAGGGGGAACATCAGCCCCAGCATTTT.